This T cell receptor beta chain comes out of a study of shared clonotypes between healthy human individuals. About the research overall: The cohort comprised a couple of women and a few men. Their ages spanned 18 to 49 years.

CD45RO negativity and positive selection for CCR7 defined naive CD8 cells, a population that excluded terminally differentiated effector memory CD45RA+ cells. DNA at approximately 200 ng, 30,000 or so T cell genomes, went into sorted-subset replicate PCRs. TCRdb's table, derived via immunoSEQ multiplex PCR, lists solely in-frame clones and lacks some. The table shows more than 2 million clones, with roughly 93% occurring only once. Unmatched junction bases numbered 12, after V lost 3 bases and J lost 2 bases. The germline gives CDR1 SGHVS, CDR2 FNYEAQ. The length of the CDR3 is 18 residues. Specimen: naive CD8+ T cells from PBMCs. The TCR comes from a man younger than 30 in good health. Some clones in this sample may be carry-over from other donors' samples. The chain is built from TRBV7-6 and TRBJ2-3; TRBD1 matches at 9 bases. The CDR3 DNA reads as TGTGCCAGCAGCTTTGGGAGCACCGGGACAGGGAACACAGATACGCAGTATTTT. Translated: CASSFGSTGTGNTDTQYF.